This T cell receptor beta chain was sequenced in a study of cytomegalovirus exposure and HLA in healthy donors. Findings of the study overall: Excluded: some indistinguishable V segments such as TRBV6-2 and TRBV6-3.

This PCR relied on a set of 60 Vbeta primers and 13 Jbeta primers. Using immunoSEQ multiplex PCR, the repertoire was profiled, and TCRdb retains in-frame clones only, with some absent. This table holds under 200,000 clones, about 70% found once. Regarding this clone: Its antigen is as yet unknown.

This CDR3 has 16 residues. V trimming: 2 bases; J trimming: 0 bases; junction bases outside the gene matches: 7. Germline CDR1 is GTSNPN and CDR2 is SVGIG (reference sequence). The clonotype originates from a woman aged 25 to 45 in good health and CMV-seronegative. The chain couples TRBV30 to TRBJ2-3; 8 bases fit TRBD2. The sample taken for sequencing was PBMCs. The CDR3 nucleotides read TGTGCCTGGAGTATCCCCTGGACTAGCAGCACAGATACGCAGTATTTT. It specifies CAWSIPWTSSTDTQYF.